This passage covers 30 T cell receptor beta chains from one sample sequenced in a study of blood T cell repertoires in COVID-19. Assay used: immunoSEQ multiplex PCR; TCRdb lists only in-frame clones, some missing. This table has about 68,000 clones, just over 85% appearing once. Sequenced input: peripheral blood. The source of these receptors is a man in his fifties or sixties with acute or convalescent COVID-19.

This clone was counted a few times. The chain is built from TRBV2 and TRBJ2-7, with TRBD1 as a possible D gene (5 bases). The CDR3 has 15 residues. The V end lost 6 bases, the J end lost 0 bases, and 15 bases lay between the germline ends. The V gene's germline CDR1 is SNHLY and CDR2 FYNNEI. DNA for the CDR3: TGTGCCAGCAGGAGAGAAACAGGAATCTCCTACGAGCAGTACTTC. It yields the protein CASRRETGISYEQYF.

V is TRBV28 and J is TRBJ1-5, with D unresolved. The germline CDR1 and CDR2 sequences are MDHEN and SYDVKM. The CDR3 is 12 amino acids. With 5 bases removed from V and 0 bases from J, the gap between germline ends came to 2 bases. The CDR3 is CASSHSNQPQHF. Here the CDR3 DNA reads TGTGCCAGCAGTCATAGCAATCAGCCCCAGCATTTT.

The CDR3 loop is CASSEGGDSDTEAFF. The CDR3 DNA reads TGTGCCAGCAGTGAAGGGGGAGACTCGGACACTGAAGCTTTCTTT. This chain links TRBV2 with TRBJ1-1; D ambiguous. CDR3 length equals 15 residues. Trimming cost V 1 base and J 3 bases, with 12 bases left between them. Looked up from germline, CDR1 is SNHLY and CDR2 is FYNNEI.

The rearrangement links TRBV27 to TRBJ1-1, with D possibly being TRBD1 (5 bases). The V end lost 7 bases, the J end lost 4 bases, and 16 bases lay between the germline ends. The CDR3 is 14 amino acids. Germline CDR1 MNHEY, CDR2 SMNVEV (reference sequence). The CDR3 DNA reads TGTGCCAGCACCACCTATTCAGGGATCACTGAAGCTTTCTTT. This sequence encodes CASTTYSGITEAFF.

The chain joins TRBV2 to TRBJ2-7, with D tentatively TRBD1 (5 bases). This CDR3 has 14 residues. V was shortened by 7 bases and J by 4 bases, with 17 bases between the two germline ends. Germline V gene data show CDR1 as SNHLY and CDR2 as FYNNEI. The CDR3 spells CASISQGLMYEQYF. CDR3 coding DNA: TGTGCCAGCATCAGCCAGGGCCTAATGTACGAGCAGTACTTC.

The V call is TRBV2, the J call TRBJ2-5; 9 bases match TRBD1. Unmatched junction bases numbered 7, after V lost 6 bases and J lost 5 bases. There are 14 residues in the CDR3. The V gene's germline CDR1 is SNHLY and CDR2 FYNNEI. CDR3: CASRAETGGETQYF. CDR3 bases: TGTGCCAGCAGGGCAGAGACAGGGGGGGAGACCCAGTACTTC.

The chain uses TRBV5-5 and TRBJ2-1, with D perhaps TRBD2 (6 bases). The CDR3 is 15 amino acids. With 2 bases removed from V and 0 bases from J, the gap between germline ends came to 9 bases. The germline CDR1 and CDR2 sequences are SGHKS and YYEKEE (reference sequence). CDR3 in DNA: TGTGCCAGCAGCTTCGGGGGAAGCTCCTACAATGAGCAGTTCTTC. This translates into CASSFGGSSYNEQFF.

This chain connects TRBV6-5 to TRBJ1-2; D gene unclear. The length of the CDR3 is 15 residues. Trimming took off 6 bases at V and 4 bases at J, with 18 bases between the two ends. Germline CDR1 and CDR2: MNHEY and SVGAGI. The chain's CDR3 is CASSRSETEVYGYTF. The CDR3 coding sequence is TGTGCCAGCAGCCGCTCCGAGACCGAGGTCTATGGCTACACCTTC.

The rearrangement uses TRBV10-1 and TRBJ1-4; 8 positions match TRBD1. J gave up 6 bases and V 7 bases, and 13 bases lay outside the gene matches. The CDR3 length is 16 residues. Germline V lookup: CDR1 WNHNN, CDR2 SYGVQD (reference sequence). The CDR3 loop reads CASISSRTGIDEKLFF. CDR3 sequence (DNA): TGCGCCAGCATCTCGTCTCGGACAGGGATAGATGAAAAACTGTTTTTT.

The rearrangement joins TRBV21-1 to TRBJ1-5; TRBD1, as called in the table, went unchecked against the DNA. TRBV21-1 is shown as a pseudogene. This CDR3 region has 14 residues. The CDR3 loop is CASSKGRYNQPQHF. The CDR3 nucleotides read TGTGCCAGCAGCAAAGGCAGGTACAATCAGCCCCAGCATTTT.

The chain carries TRBV30 and TRBJ2-3; D perhaps matches TRBD2 (7 bases). Germline CDR1 and CDR2: GTSNPN and SVGIG (reference sequence). The ends were cut back, 1 base at V and 5 bases at J, with 13 bases in the middle. This CDR3 has 14 residues. The CDR3 here is CAWSGLGGGDTQYF. Written as DNA, the CDR3 is TGTGCCTGGAGTGGGCTAGGGGGGGGAGATACGCAGTATTTT.

This chain uses TRBV9 with TRBJ1-1, with D perhaps matching TRBD1 (5 bases). This CDR3 contains 13 residues. V shed 3 bases and J shed 1 base, with 7 bases lying between them. The germline V gene has CDR1 SGDLS and CDR2 YYNGEE. Here the CDR3 DNA reads TGTGCCAGCAGCGACGACAGGAACACTGAAGCTTTCTTT. Its protein is CASSDDRNTEAFF.

The chain couples TRBV18 to TRBJ1-1; 7 bases line up with TRBD1. CDR1 and CDR2 (germline): KGHSH, LQKENI. This CDR3 is 14 amino acids long. V shed 6 bases, J shed 2 bases, and the junction held 6 bases outside the gene matches. The CDR3 sequence: CASSIRDRNTEAFF. The DNA for the CDR3 is TGTGCCAGCTCGATCCGGGACAGAAACACTGAAGCTTTCTTT.

J is TRBJ2-7 and V is TRBV11-3; D gene unclear. V was pared by 0 bases and J by 4 bases, with 7 bases between. This CDR3 contains 13 residues. Germline V lookup: CDR1 SGHNT, CDR2 YENEEA. CDR3 sequence (DNA): TGTGCCAGCAGCTTAGAACAGACGTACGAGCAGTACTTC. Amino acid sequence: CASSLEQTYEQYF.

The chain couples TRBV20-1 to TRBJ2-5, with a possible D match to TRBD2 (6 bases). Germline loops: CDR1 DFQATT, CDR2 SNEGSKA (reference sequence). There are 16 residues in the CDR3. V lost 3 bases and J lost 5, with 22 bases in between. CDR3 sequence (DNA): TGCAGTGCTAGTGCAACCCTAGCGCCTAAGGGGGAGACCCAGTACTTC. Residues: CSASATLAPKGETQYF.

The chain recombines TRBV3-1 (or the pseudogene TRBV3-2) with TRBJ2-3; 8 bases line up with TRBD2. Germline V lookup: CDR1 LGHDT, CDR2 YNNKEL (reference sequence). V was clipped by 2 bases and J by 8 bases; unmatched bases: 9. There are 15 residues in the CDR3. The CDR3 bases are TGTGCCAGCAGCCAAACACTCGGGGGGGGTGGTACGCAGTATTTT. This sequence encodes CASSQTLGGGGTQYF.

The chain links TRBV7-9 to TRBJ2-7; TRBD1 agrees at 9 bases. The CDR3 loop spans 16 amino acids. Trimming cost V 5 bases and J 5 bases; bases outside gene matches: 13. The germline V gene has CDR1 SEHNR and CDR2 FQNEAQ (reference sequence). The CDR3 loop reads CASSPLRGQGLHEQYF. The CDR3 nucleotides read TGTGCCAGCAGCCCCCTCCGGGGACAGGGTCTTCACGAGCAGTACTTC.

The V call is TRBV28, the J call TRBJ1-6; weak D call: TRBD1 (6 bases). CDR3 length: 14 residues. V gave up 5 bases and J gave up 4 bases, with 9 bases separating them. Per the germline V gene, CDR1 is MDHEN and CDR2 is SYDVKM. The CDR3 DNA reads as TGTGCCAGCAGTCCAGGACAGTATAATTCACCCCTCCACTTT. This codes for CASSPGQYNSPLHF.

This clone has just one count. The V gene is TRBV6-2 or TRBV6-3, the J gene TRBJ2-1; 16 nucleotides align to TRBD2. This CDR3 spans 16 amino acids. The germline CDR1 and CDR2 sequences are MNHEY and SVGEGT. Trimming removed 5 bases from V and 2 bases from J; junction bases left unmatched: 0. The CDR3 here is CASSGTSGRAYNEQFF. The CDR3 DNA sequence: TGTGCCAGCAGTGGGACTAGCGGGAGGGCCTACAATGAGCAGTTCTTC.

The CDR3 bases are TGTGCCAGCAGGTCTACCGGGACAGCCTCAAACACCATATATTTT. Its protein product is CASRSTGTASNTIYF. This chain connects TRBV6-5 to TRBJ1-3; TRBD1 matches at 7 bases. Germline CDR1 reads MNHEY; CDR2 reads SVGAGI. Losses at the gene ends were 6 bases for V and 6 bases for J; bases not matched to a gene: 11. The CDR3 spans 15 residues.

The genes are TRBV5-6 and TRBJ2-5; 9 bases agree with TRBD2. Trimming cost V 5 bases and J 1 base; bases outside gene matches: 6. This CDR3 comprises 15 residues. CDR1 SGHDT and CDR2 YYEEEE come from the germline V gene. CDR3 coding DNA: TGTGCCAGCAGTTCTCTGACTAGCGGCCAAGAGACCCAGTACTTC. Amino acid sequence: CASSSLTSGQETQYF.

This clone was found once. The V call is TRBV10-1, the J call TRBJ2-1; 11 nucleotides match TRBD2. Germline trimming cut 2 bases from V and 14 bases from J; bases unmatched to any gene: 5. CDR1 is WNHNN, CDR2 SYGVQD, per germline (reference sequence). This CDR3 is 13 amino acids long. Written as DNA, the CDR3 is TGCGCCAGCAGTGAGACCCCGACTAGCGGGAAGTTCTTC. It yields the protein CASSETPTSGKFF.

The chain is built from TRBV6-5 and TRBJ2-7; D may be TRBD2 (5 bases). Per the germline V gene, CDR1 is MNHEY and CDR2 is SVGAGI. V dropped 8 bases and J dropped 2 bases, with 16 bases sitting between them. The CDR3 has 14 residues. CDR3 sequence: CASGSTPSTYEQYF. The CDR3 region has the DNA TGTGCCAGCGGGAGCACACCATCCACCTACGAGCAGTACTTC.

CDR3 DNA: TGTGCCAGCACTCCTAGCGGGGGACGTGGGGACATTCAGTACTTC. This gives the protein CASTPSGGRGDIQYF. The V gene is TRBV11-1, the J gene TRBJ2-4, with TRBD2 matching 10 bases. After removal of 7 bases from V and 8 bases from J, the junction contained 11 bases not matched to a gene. There are 15 residues in the CDR3. Per germline, CDR1 SGHAT and CDR2 FQDESV (reference sequence).

V and J are TRBV10-1 and TRBJ2-1; 10 bases are a match to TRBD1. With 2 bases clipped from V and 8 bases from J, the junction kept 3 bases outside the gene matches. Germline V lookup: CDR1 WNHNN, CDR2 SYGVQD (reference sequence). There are 14 residues in the CDR3. DNA for the CDR3: TGCGCCAGCAGTGAGGGGACAGGGGAGTATGAGCAGTTCTTC. It specifies CASSEGTGEYEQFF.

The chain employs TRBV5-4 and TRBJ1-3, with 9 bases that match TRBD1. Per the germline V gene, CDR1 is SGHNT and CDR2 is YYREEE (reference sequence). The CDR3 length is 16 residues. Trimming removed 4 bases from V and 1 base from J; junction bases left unmatched: 6. The CDR3 spells CASSAGQGLSGNTIYF. CDR3 DNA: TGTGCCAGCAGCGCGGGACAGGGTCTTTCTGGAAACACCATATATTTT.

This chain links TRBV5-4 with TRBJ1-1; no clear D. Germline loops: CDR1 SGHNT, CDR2 YYREEE (reference sequence). The CDR3 length is 16 residues. V shed 4 bases and J shed 6 bases, with 22 bases lying between them. For the CDR3, the DNA is TGTGCCAGCAGCGCACACCCAGAGGCGGGAGTGGCTGAAGCTTTCTTT. Amino acids: CASSAHPEAGVAEAFF.

This clone came up a few times. The chain employs TRBV19 and TRBJ2-1; 7 nucleotides align to TRBD2. V gave up 4 bases and J gave up 4 bases; unmatched junction bases: 1. CDR1 is LNHDA, CDR2 SQIVND, per germline (reference sequence). The CDR3 has 13 amino acids. The CDR3 is CASSRTSYNEQFF. The CDR3 DNA reads as TGTGCCAGTAGTAGGACTAGTTACAATGAGCAGTTCTTC.

V gene TRBV11-1 combines with J gene TRBJ1-1; possibly TRBD1 for D (5 bases). This CDR3 contains 12 residues. V dropped 6 bases and J dropped 1 base, with 6 bases sitting between them. Per the germline V gene, CDR1 is SGHAT and CDR2 is FQDESV (reference sequence). CDR3 bases: TGTGCCAGCAGGCAGGGGAACACTGAAGCTTTCTTT. Protein product: CASRQGNTEAFF.

The V call is TRBV5-1, the J call TRBJ1-2; 10 bases are shared with TRBD1. With 4 bases clipped from V and 6 bases from J, the junction kept 6 bases outside the gene matches. Germline V lookup: CDR1 SGHRS, CDR2 YFSETQ. The CDR3 has 14 amino acids. The CDR3 bases are TGCGCCAGCAGCCGGGACAGGGGCAACGATGGCTACACCTTC. It codes for CASSRDRGNDGYTF.